This T cell receptor (beta chain) was recovered during a study of cytomegalovirus exposure and HLA in healthy donors. Study as a whole: The approximately 130 validation repertoires matched the 600 to 700 first-cohort repertoires in platform, a later analysis reported.

On this clone: Its antigen is still unknown.

Germline lookup yields CDR1 SGHRS and CDR2 YFSETQ. V shed 4 bases and J shed 5 bases, with 15 bases lying between them. The CDR3 spans 15 residues. Findings of the study overall: Most TCR sequences were rare, but some public TCRs occurred in many donors. Among the CMV-associated chains, a few were confirmed in vitro as specific for CMV antigens. Reportedly, cytomegalovirus status was diagnosed with high sensitivity and specificity.

Produced via immunoSEQ multiplex PCR; TCRdb's table is partial and in-frame only. The table records 120,000 or so clones, roughly 89% of them present only once. The TCR sequence derives from a woman younger than 35 in good health and CMV-seronegative. Sample: PBMCs. The gene calls are TRBV5-1 and TRBJ2-2; a possible D gene is TRBD1 (6 bases). CDR3 protein: CASSGAGTLTGELFF. The CDR3 coding sequence is TGCGCCAGCAGCGGCGCCGGGACACTAACCGGGGAGCTGTTTTTT. The full variable domain, its missing parts supplied by reference TRBV5-1 and TRBJ2-2, is KAGVTQTPRYLIKTRGQQVTLSCSPISGHRSVSWYQQTPGQGLQFLFEYFSETQRNKGNFPGRFSGRQFSNSRSEMNVSTLELGDSALYLCASSGAGTLTGELFFGEGSRLTVL.